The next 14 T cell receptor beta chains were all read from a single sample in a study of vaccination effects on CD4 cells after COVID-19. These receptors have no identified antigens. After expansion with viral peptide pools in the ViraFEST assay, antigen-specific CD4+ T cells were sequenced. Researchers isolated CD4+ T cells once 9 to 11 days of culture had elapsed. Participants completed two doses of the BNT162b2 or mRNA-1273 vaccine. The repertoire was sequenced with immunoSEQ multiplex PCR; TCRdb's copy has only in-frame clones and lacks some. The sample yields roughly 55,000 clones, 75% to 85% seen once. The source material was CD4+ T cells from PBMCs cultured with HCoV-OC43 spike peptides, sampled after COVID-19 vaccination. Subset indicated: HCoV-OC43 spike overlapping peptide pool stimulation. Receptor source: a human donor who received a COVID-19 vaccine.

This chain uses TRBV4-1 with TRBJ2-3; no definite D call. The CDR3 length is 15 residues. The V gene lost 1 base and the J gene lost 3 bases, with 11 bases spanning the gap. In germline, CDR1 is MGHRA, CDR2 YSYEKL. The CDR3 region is CASSQVTLVTDTQYF. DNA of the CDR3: TGCGCCAGCAGCCAAGTGACCCTAGTGACAGATACGCAGTATTTT.

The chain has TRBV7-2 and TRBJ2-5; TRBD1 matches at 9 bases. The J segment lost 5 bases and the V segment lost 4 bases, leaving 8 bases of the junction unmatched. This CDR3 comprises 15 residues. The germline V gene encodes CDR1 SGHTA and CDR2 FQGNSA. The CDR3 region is CASSSGTGLWETQYF. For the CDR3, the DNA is TGTGCCAGCAGCTCCGGGACAGGGCTCTGGGAGACCCAGTACTTC.

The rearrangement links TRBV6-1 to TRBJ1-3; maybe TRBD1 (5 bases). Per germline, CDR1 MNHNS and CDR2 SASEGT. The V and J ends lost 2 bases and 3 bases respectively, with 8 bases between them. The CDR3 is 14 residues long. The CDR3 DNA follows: TGTGCCAGCAGTGAACAGGGAGTTGGAAACACCATATATTTT. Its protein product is CASSEQGVGNTIYF.

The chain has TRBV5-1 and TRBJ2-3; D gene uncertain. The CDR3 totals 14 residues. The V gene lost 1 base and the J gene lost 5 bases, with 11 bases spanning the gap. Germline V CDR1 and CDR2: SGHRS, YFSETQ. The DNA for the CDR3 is TGCGCCAGCAGCTTGTCGGGTTCTGTAGATACGCAGTATTTT. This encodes CASSLSGSVDTQYF. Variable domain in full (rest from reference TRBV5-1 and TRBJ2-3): KAGVTQTPRYLIKTRGQQVTLSCSPISGHRSVSWYQQTPGQGLQFLFEYFSETQRNKGNFPGRFSGRQFSNSRSEMNVSTLELGDSALYLCASSLSGSVDTQYFGPGTRLTVL.

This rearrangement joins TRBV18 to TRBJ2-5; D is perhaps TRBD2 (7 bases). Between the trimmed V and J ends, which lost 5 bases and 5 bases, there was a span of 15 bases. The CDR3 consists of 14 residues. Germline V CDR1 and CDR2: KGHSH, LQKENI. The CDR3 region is CASSTRGGAETQYF. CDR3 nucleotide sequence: TGTGCCAGCTCAACGAGAGGGGGGGCCGAGACCCAGTACTTC. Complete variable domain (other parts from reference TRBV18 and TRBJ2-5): NAGVMQNPRHLVRRRGQEARLRCSPMKGHSHVYWYRQLPEEGLKFMVYLQKENIIDESGMPKERFSAEFPKEGPSILRIQQVVRGDSAAYFCASSTRGGAETQYFGPGTRLLVL.

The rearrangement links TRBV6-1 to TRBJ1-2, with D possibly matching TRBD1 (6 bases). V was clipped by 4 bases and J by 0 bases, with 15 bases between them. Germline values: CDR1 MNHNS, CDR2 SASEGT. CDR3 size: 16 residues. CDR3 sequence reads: CASSGLDRLPNYGYTF. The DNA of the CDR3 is TGTGCCAGCAGTGGACTGGACAGACTCCCTAACTATGGCTACACCTTC.

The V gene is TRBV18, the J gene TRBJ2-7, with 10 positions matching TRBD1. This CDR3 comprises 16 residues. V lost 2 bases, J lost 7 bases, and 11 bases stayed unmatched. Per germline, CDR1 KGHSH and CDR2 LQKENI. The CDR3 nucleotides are TGTGCCAGCTCACCATCGGCGGGACAGGGGAGCGGAGAGCAGTACGTC. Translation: CASSPSAGQGSGEQYV.

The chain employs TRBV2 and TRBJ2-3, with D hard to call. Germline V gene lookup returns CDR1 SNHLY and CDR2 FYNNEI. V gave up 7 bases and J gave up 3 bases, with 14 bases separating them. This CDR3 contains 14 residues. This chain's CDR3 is CASIRTFLTDTQYF. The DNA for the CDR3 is TGTGCCAGCATTCGGACCTTCTTAACAGATACGCAGTATTTT. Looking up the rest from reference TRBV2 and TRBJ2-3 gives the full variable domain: EPEVTQTPSHQVTQMGQEVILRCVPISNHLYFYWYRQILGQKVEFLVSFYNNEISEKSEIFDDQFSVERPDGSNFTLKIRSTKLEDSAMYFCASIRTFLTDTQYFGPGTRLTVL.

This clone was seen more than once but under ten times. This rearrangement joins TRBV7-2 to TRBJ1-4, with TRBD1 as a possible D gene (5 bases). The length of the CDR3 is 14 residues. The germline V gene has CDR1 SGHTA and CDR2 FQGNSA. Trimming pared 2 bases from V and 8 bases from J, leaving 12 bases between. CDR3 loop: CASSLSGGKEKLFF. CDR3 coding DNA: TGTGCCAGCAGCTTAAGTGGGGGGAAGGAAAAACTGTTTTTT.

The CDR3 loop reads CASSYSPADTQYF. In nucleotides, the CDR3 is TGTGCCAGCAGTTACTCGCCTGCAGATACGCAGTATTTT. This chain joins TRBV6-5 and TRBJ2-3; D is unclear. V lost 0 bases and J 4 bases, leaving 5 bases between the germline ends. CDR1 and CDR2 (germline): MNHEY, SVGAGI. There are 13 residues in the CDR3.

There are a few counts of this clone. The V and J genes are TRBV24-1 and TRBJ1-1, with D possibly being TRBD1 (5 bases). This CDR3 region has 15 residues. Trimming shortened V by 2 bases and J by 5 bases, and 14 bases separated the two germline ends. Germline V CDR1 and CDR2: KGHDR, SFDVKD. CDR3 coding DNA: TGTGCCACCAGTGATTCAAGGACTGAGGGGACTGAAGCTTTCTTT. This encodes CATSDSRTEGTEAFF.

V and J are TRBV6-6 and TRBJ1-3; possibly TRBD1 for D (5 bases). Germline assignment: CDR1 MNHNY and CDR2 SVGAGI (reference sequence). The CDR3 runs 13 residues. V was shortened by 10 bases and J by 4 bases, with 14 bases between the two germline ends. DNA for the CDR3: TGTGCCACCTTTTCGGGGGTAGGAAACACCATATATTTT. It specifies CATFSGVGNTIYF.

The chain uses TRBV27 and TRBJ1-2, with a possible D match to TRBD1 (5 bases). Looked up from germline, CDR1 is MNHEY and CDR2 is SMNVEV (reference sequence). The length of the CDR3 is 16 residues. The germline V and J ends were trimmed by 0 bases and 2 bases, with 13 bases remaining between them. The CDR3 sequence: CASSLSRDRRNYGYTF. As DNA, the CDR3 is TGTGCCAGCAGTTTATCCCGGGACCGAAGGAACTATGGCTACACCTTC.

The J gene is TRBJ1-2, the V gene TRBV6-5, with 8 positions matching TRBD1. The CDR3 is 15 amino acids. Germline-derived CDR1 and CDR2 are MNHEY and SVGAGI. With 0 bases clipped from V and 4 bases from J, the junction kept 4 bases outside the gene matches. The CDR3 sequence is CASSYSTGASYGYTF. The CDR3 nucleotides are TGTGCCAGCAGTTACTCGACAGGGGCGAGCTATGGCTACACCTTC.